Presented here are 31 T cell receptor beta chains from one specimen sequenced in a study of identical twins. TCRdb re-analysed the 5' RACE reads in MiXCR, keeping a single row per CDR3 protein. The sample lists 510,000 or so distinct CDR3 sequences; 13% to 15% were seen once. The data were also submitted as part of a second study, on yellow fever vaccine responses in identical twins.

Sequencing was done on a sample of CD4+ T cells sorted from blood. The source is a woman aged 18-29 years in good health.

This clonotype was seen a handful of times. This sequence joins TRBV28 and TRBJ2-7; no reliable D call. Trimming stripped 4 bases from V and 3 bases from J, with 13 bases between. The germline V gene encodes CDR1 MDHEN and CDR2 SYDVKM. This CDR3 is 14 amino acids long. CDR3 sequence (DNA): TGTGCCAGCAGTTCCCTCTTAAGGCTCTACGAGCAGTACTTC. Translating it yields CASSSLLRLYEQYF.

The rearrangement joins TRBV3-1 to TRBJ2-7, with 7 nucleotides matching TRBD1. Germline assignment: CDR1 LGHDT and CDR2 YNNKEL (reference sequence). The V and J ends lost 0 bases and 3 bases, in that order; junction bases with no gene match: 5. This CDR3 has 15 residues. In nucleotides, the CDR3 is TGTGCCAGCAGCCAAGATTACAGGGGAAACTACGAGCAGTACTTC. Amino acids: CASSQDYRGNYEQYF.

The table lists this clonotype with a few counts. The gene calls are TRBV4-1 and TRBJ2-3, with 7 bases aligning to TRBD2. The V gene's germline CDR1 is MGHRA and CDR2 YSYEKL. With V trimmed by 1 base and J by 3 bases, 10 bases remained unmatched. The CDR3 sequence is 17 residues long. In DNA, the CDR3 is TGCGCCAGCAGCCAAGGAAGAGGGCTAGCGGAAACAGATACGCAGTATTTT. It yields the protein CASSQGRGLAETDTQYF.

The chain combines TRBV12-3 or TRBV12-4 with TRBJ2-2, with D possibly being TRBD2 (6 bases). The CDR3 has 16 amino acids. V lost 6 bases and J 6 bases, leaving 20 bases between the germline ends. The CDR3 DNA reads TGTGCCAGCAGCCGACTTGTGACCTCGGGGGCCGGGGAGCTGTTTTTT. It codes for CASSRLVTSGAGELFF.

The V call is TRBV25-1, the J call TRBJ2-7, with D perhaps given as TRBD1 or TRBD2 (10 bases each). The CDR3 is made up of 18 amino acids. The V gene lost 4 bases and the J gene lost 4 bases, with 26 bases spanning the gap. Germline values: CDR1 MGHDK, CDR2 SYGVNS. Written as DNA, the CDR3 is TGTGCCAGCAGTGGACAGGGGGCACTAGCGGGAATCGGGTACGAGCAGTACTTC. This gives the protein CASSGQGALAGIGYEQYF.

This clonotype was picked up a small number of times. The CDR3 bases are TGTGCCAGCTCACTACAGGGATCTGACACTGAAGCTTTCTTT. Its protein product is CASSLQGSDTEAFF. The rearrangement uses TRBV18 and TRBJ1-1; tentative D call: TRBD1 (6 bases). The CDR3 runs to 14 residues. The ends were cut back, 4 bases at V and 3 bases at J, with 12 bases in the middle. Germline CDR1 is KGHSH and CDR2 is LQKENI.

V is TRBV4-2 and J is TRBJ2-3, with D maybe TRBD1 (5 bases). Germline values: CDR1 LGHNA, CDR2 YNFKEQ. This CDR3 has 16 residues. Trimming cost V 4 bases and J 1 base, with 15 bases left between them. The DNA of the CDR3 is TGTGCCAGCAGCCCCAGGACCGAAGGGGGCACAGATACGCAGTATTTT. This codes for CASSPRTEGGTDTQYF.

J is TRBJ1-5 and V is TRBV12-3 or TRBV12-4; D might be TRBD1 (5 bases). Trimming pared 8 bases from V and 3 bases from J, leaving 14 bases between. The CDR3 contains 14 residues. The CDR3 region has the DNA TGTGCCAGCTCGGGGCAGCCGACCAATCAGCCCCAGCATTTT. Amino acid sequence: CASSGQPTNQPQHF.

This clonotype occurred a few times. The chain combines TRBV2 with TRBJ2-3, with 8 bases fitting TRBD2. There are 15 residues in the CDR3. Looked up from germline, CDR1 is SNHLY and CDR2 is FYNNEI. The V and J ends lost 3 bases and 1 base, in that order; junction bases with no gene match: 3. This CDR3 is CASSDVGRGTDTQYF. The CDR3 nucleotides are TGTGCCAGCAGTGATGTCGGGAGGGGCACAGATACGCAGTATTTT.

The chain employs TRBV7-6 and TRBJ2-2; 8 bases map to TRBD2. The CDR3 loop spans 14 amino acids. From germline, CDR1 is SGHVS and CDR2 FNYEAQ. The J segment lost 6 bases and the V segment lost 6 bases, leaving 6 bases of the junction unmatched. The CDR3 nucleotides are TGTGCCAGCAGGACGGGACTAGGAGCCGGGGAGCTGTTTTTT. Translated: CASRTGLGAGELFF.

The chain uses TRBV20-1 and TRBJ2-1; maybe TRBD1 (5 bases). Germline CDR1 is DFQATT and CDR2 is SNEGSKA (reference sequence). The CDR3 is 16 amino acids. The ends were cut back, 0 bases at V and 0 bases at J, with 12 bases in the middle. The CDR3 sequence: CSARDSQGSSYNEQFF. CDR3 DNA: TGCAGTGCTAGAGATTCCCAGGGAAGCTCCTACAATGAGCAGTTCTTC.

This chain links TRBV6-5 with TRBJ2-5; possibly TRBD1 for D (6 bases). Germline V lookup: CDR1 MNHEY, CDR2 SVGAGI. Between the trimmed V and J ends, which lost 5 bases and 5 bases, there was a span of 21 bases. There are 16 residues in the CDR3. CDR3 region: CASSHGTGKARETQYF. The CDR3 nucleotides are TGTGCCAGCAGTCACGGAACAGGGAAAGCCCGCGAGACCCAGTACTTC.

This clonotype was seen a few times. The CDR3 bases are TGTGCCAGCAAGCGGCTAGCGGGCGAGCAGTACTTC. Protein product: CASKRLAGEQYF. This rearrangement joins TRBV27 to TRBJ2-7, with 8 bases matching TRBD2. Trimming removed 7 bases from V and 6 bases from J; junction bases left unmatched: 5. This CDR3 is 12 amino acids long. CDR1 MNHEY and CDR2 SMNVEV come from the germline V gene (reference sequence).

This clonotype showed up just a few times. The chain links TRBV29-1 to TRBJ1-1, with D unclear. V was cut by 6 bases and J by 0 bases, with 11 bases left in between. Germline loops: CDR1 SQVTM, CDR2 ANQGSEA. The CDR3 extends over 13 amino acids. The chain's CDR3 is CSVEKIMNTEAFF. The CDR3 DNA sequence: TGCAGCGTAGAGAAAATCATGAACACTGAAGCTTTCTTT. The whole variable domain, remainder taken from reference TRBV29-1 and TRBJ1-1, is SAVISQKPSRDICQRGTSLTIQCQVDSQVTMMFWYRQQPGQSLTLIATANQGSEATYESGFVIDKFPISRPNLTFSTLTVSNMSPEDSSIYLCSVEKIMNTEAFFGQGTRLTVV.

Many counts were recorded for this clonotype. The CDR3: CATSPHSSYNEQFF. CDR3 nucleotides: TGTGCCACCTCCCCCCACAGTTCCTACAATGAGCAGTTCTTC. The chain links TRBV10-3 to TRBJ2-1; D is unresolved. Germline assignment: CDR1 ENHRY and CDR2 SYGVKD. Trimming removed 10 bases at V and 1 base at J, with 14 bases between. The CDR3 covers 14 residues.

This clonotype was counted a single time. The chain couples TRBV28 to TRBJ1-6, with D possibly TRBD1 on 5 matching bases. CDR1 MDHEN and CDR2 SYDVKM come from the germline V gene. The length of the CDR3 is 14 residues. V lost 5 bases, J lost 6 bases, and 11 bases lay in between. CDR3 sequence: CASSRQKTNSPLHF. In DNA, the CDR3 is TGTGCCAGCAGTAGACAGAAGACTAATTCACCCCTCCACTTT.

The V call is TRBV6-6, the J call TRBJ2-7, with a weak D call TRBD2 (6 bases). This CDR3 region has 13 residues. CDR1 MNHNY and CDR2 SVGAGI come from the germline V gene (reference sequence). The ends were cut back, 6 bases at V and 7 bases at J, with 16 bases in the middle. CDR3 in amino acids: CASRPRRDREQYF. The CDR3 nucleotides read TGTGCCAGCAGGCCCCGGAGGGATCGGGAGCAGTACTTC.

This clonotype was detected a few times. The chain couples TRBV6-5 to TRBJ2-2; D is tentatively TRBD1 or TRBD2 (6 bases each). CDR1 and CDR2 from the germline V gene are MNHEY and SVGAGI. The CDR3 runs 15 residues. The ends were cut back, 2 bases at V and 4 bases at J, with 11 bases in the middle. The CDR3 sequence: CASSYTGGGTGELFF. CDR3 bases: TGTGCCAGCAGTTACACCGGGGGCGGCACCGGGGAGCTGTTTTTT.

The chain recombines TRBV7-3 with TRBJ2-2; no definite D call. The CDR3 is 18 amino acids. V was clipped by 1 base and J by 0 bases, with 15 bases between them. Germline V gives CDR1 SGHTA, CDR2 FQGTGA. The CDR3 protein is CASSLITGGPANTGELFF. CDR3 sequence (DNA): TGTGCCAGCAGCTTAATTACTGGCGGCCCCGCGAACACCGGGGAGCTGTTTTTT.

This clonotype has a handful of counts. J is TRBJ2-7 and V is TRBV27; D perhaps matches TRBD1 (6 bases). V dropped 4 bases and J dropped 3 bases, with 16 bases sitting between them. The germline V gene has CDR1 MNHEY and CDR2 SMNVEV (reference sequence). The CDR3 has 15 residues. Here the CDR3 DNA reads TGTGCCAGCAGTTCGGTCAGGGGCCCTATCTACGAGCAGTACGTC. It is translated as CASSSVRGPIYEQYV.

This clonotype was observed a few times. This sequence joins TRBV5-1 and TRBJ2-1, with 12 bases identical to TRBD2. This CDR3 region has 15 residues. Trimming at V came to 4 bases and at J to 5 bases, leaving 4 bases not matched to a gene. Germline V CDR1 and CDR2: SGHRS, YFSETQ. CDR3: CASSLLAGGDNEQFF. The CDR3 DNA is TGCGCCAGCAGCCTACTAGCGGGAGGAGACAATGAGCAGTTCTTC.

The chain has TRBV5-1 and TRBJ2-1; perhaps D is TRBD1 or TRBD2 (7 bases each). V was cut by 0 bases and J by 0 bases, with 10 bases left in between. Germline V gives CDR1 SGHRS, CDR2 YFSETQ. The CDR3 is made up of 16 amino acids. CDR3 sequence reads: CASSLAGGASYNEQFF. As DNA, the CDR3 is TGCGCCAGCAGCTTGGCAGGGGGGGCCTCCTACAATGAGCAGTTCTTC.

V is TRBV7-9 and J is TRBJ2-7; no firm D call. There are 13 residues in the CDR3. The V gene lost 4 bases and the J gene lost 2 bases, with 9 bases spanning the gap. CDR1 and CDR2 from the germline V gene are SEHNR and FQNEAQ (reference sequence). The CDR3: CASSSLGPYEQYV. The DNA of the CDR3 is TGTGCCAGCAGCTCCTTGGGCCCCTACGAGCAGTACGTC.

This clonotype was seen ten or more times. The rearrangement uses TRBV20-1 and TRBJ2-5, with TRBD2 as a possible D gene (5 bases). The germline gives CDR1 DFQATT, CDR2 SNEGSKA (reference sequence). There are 14 residues in the CDR3. V gave up 5 bases and J gave up 4 bases, with 17 bases separating them. CDR3 loop: CSAPGMGAAETQYF. CDR3 bases: TGCAGTGCTCCTGGGATGGGAGCGGCAGAGACCCAGTACTTC.

This sequence joins TRBV5-5 and TRBJ2-5; the D is unclear. V was shortened by 2 bases and J by 5 bases, with 10 bases between the two germline ends. The germline gives CDR1 SGHKS, CDR2 YYEKEE (reference sequence). This CDR3 comprises 13 residues. Here the CDR3 DNA reads TGTGCCAGCAGCTTCGAATCATACGAGACCCAGTACTTC. Translated, it gives CASSFESYETQYF.

This clonotype was observed at least ten times. The CDR3: CAITETSGNTGELFF. For the CDR3, the DNA is TGTGCCATCACCGAGACTAGCGGAAACACCGGGGAGCTGTTTTTT. V is TRBV10-3 and J is TRBJ2-2; 9 bases align to TRBD2. The V and J ends lost 7 bases and 2 bases, in that order; junction bases with no gene match: 5. Per germline, CDR1 ENHRY and CDR2 SYGVKD. This CDR3 region has 15 residues.

This clonotype was counted between two and nine times. V usage is TRBV28 and J usage is TRBJ2-1; TRBD1 is a possible D gene (5 bases). Germline V CDR1 and CDR2: MDHEN, SYDVKM. The CDR3 contains 12 residues. V was clipped by 8 bases and J by 6 bases, with 11 bases between them. Here the CDR3 reads CASRGRVNEQFF. In DNA form, the CDR3 reads TGTGCCAGCCGTGGCAGGGTCAATGAGCAGTTCTTC.

The J gene is TRBJ2-3, the V gene TRBV2, with TRBD2 matching 7 bases. Trimming cost V 8 bases and J 1 base; bases outside gene matches: 9. CDR1 and CDR2 from the germline V gene are SNHLY and FYNNEI. The length of the CDR3 is 15 residues. The CDR3 reads CASGKSGVGTDTQYF. CDR3 nucleotides: TGTGCCAGCGGTAAAAGCGGGGTGGGCACAGATACGCAGTATTTT.

The sample holds a few counts of this clonotype. The rearrangement uses TRBV5-1 and TRBJ2-1, with TRBD2 matching over 11 bases. This CDR3 comprises 16 residues. V gave up 4 bases and J gave up 9 bases; unmatched junction bases: 12. From germline, CDR1 is SGHRS and CDR2 YFSETQ. CDR3 coding DNA: TGCGCCAGCAGCCCCCGGGTAGCGGGGGGGCTGGGTGAGCAGTTCTTC. It codes for CASSPRVAGGLGEQFF.

The genes are TRBV18 and TRBJ2-7; the D gene is possibly TRBD2 (5 bases). Germline-derived CDR1 and CDR2 are KGHSH and LQKENI. The CDR3 sequence is 15 residues long. The V end was cut by 2 bases, the J end by 6 bases, with 17 bases between. CDR3 in amino acids: CASSPSEGRFGEQYF. In nucleotides, the CDR3 is TGTGCCAGCTCACCATCAGAGGGTCGTTTTGGCGAGCAGTACTTC.

This clonotype appeared a few times. V is TRBV5-1 and J is TRBJ1-6; D is perhaps TRBD1 (5 bases). The germline V gene encodes CDR1 SGHRS and CDR2 YFSETQ. CDR3 length equals 15 residues. Between the trimmed V and J ends, which lost 4 bases and 7 bases, there was a span of 15 bases. The DNA for the CDR3 is TGCGCCAGCAGCGGACGGGACTGGGAAAATTCACCCCTCCACTTT. It yields the protein CASSGRDWENSPLHF.